The rows below give T cell receptor beta chains drawn from one sample of a study of T cell responses to AZD1222 COVID-19 vaccine. Using immunoSEQ multiplex PCR, the repertoire was profiled, and TCRdb retains in-frame clones only, with some absent. The sample has more than 70,000 clones, 90% seen once. Specimen: peripheral blood, collected on day 0 of AZD1222 vaccination. Source of these receptors: an adult in good health. CDR3s include the opening cysteine and the closing phenylalanine or tryptophan. D genes are given only for firm matches. Where a row states a size, it is once, few, many or the class of an expanded clone; other rows omit it.

clone size | J gene | V gene | CDR3 length | D gene | CDR3 protein | CDR3 DNA
NA | TRBJ1-2 | TRBV20-1 | 13 | NA | CSASSGWNYGYTF | TGCAGTGCTAGTTCTGGATGGAACTATGGCTACACCTTC
NA | TRBJ1-1 | TRBV14 | 11 | NA | CASRAMGLAFF | TGTGCCAGCAGGGCTATGGGACTCGCTTTCTTT
NA | TRBJ2-7 | TRBV7-3 | 15 | NA | CASSPQPARTYEQYF | TGTGCCAGCAGCCCACAGCCGGCTAGAACCTACGAGCAGTACTTC
NA | TRBJ2-3 | TRBV2 | 16 | NA | CASSKTRGRSTDTQYF | TGTGCCAGCAGTAAAACTAGGGGAAGAAGCACAGATACGCAGTATTTT
few | TRBJ1-1 | TRBV7-3 | 17 | TRBD1 | CASSLYAGQAMNTEAFF | TGTGCCAGCAGCTTATATGCAGGACAGGCGATGAACACTGAAGCTTTCTTT
NA | TRBJ1-2 | TRBV2 | 14 | NA | CASISVGLNYGYTF | TGTGCCAGCATTAGCGTAGGGCTTAACTATGGCTACACCTTC
NA | TRBJ2-1 | TRBV6-2/TRBV6-3 | 15 | TRBD2 | CASSPAGVPYNEQFF | TGTGCCAGCAGTCCCGCGGGAGTTCCCTACAATGAGCAGTTCTTC
NA | TRBJ2-1 | TRBV6-5 | 15 | NA | CASRSSYKSSNEQFF | TGTGCCAGCAGATCCTCCTATAAGTCCTCCAATGAGCAGTTCTTC
NA | TRBJ1-2 | TRBV2 | 14 | NA | CASSERLGTYGYTF | TGTGCCAGCAGTGAGCGGCTGGGGACCTATGGCTACACCTTC
NA | TRBJ1-1 | TRBV10-3 | 16 | NA | CAISPQQGRKNTEAFF | TGTGCCATCAGTCCCCAGCAGGGGCGAAAGAACACTGAAGCTTTCTTT
NA | TRBJ1-5 | TRBV24-1 | 17 | NA | CATSDLEEGWVNQPQHF | TGTGCCACCAGTGATTTGGAAGAGGGATGGGTCAATCAGCCCCAGCATTTT
NA | TRBJ2-1 | TRBV5-1 | 16 | TRBD1 | CASSWTGTNSGHEQFF | TGCGCCAGCAGCTGGACAGGGACCAACTCCGGCCATGAGCAGTTCTTC
NA | TRBJ2-1 | TRBV3-1/TRBV3-2 | 16 | TRBD2 | CASRTLAGGRANEQFF | TGTGCCAGCAGGACCCTAGCGGGGGGGCGGGCGAATGAGCAGTTCTTC
few | TRBJ2-1 | TRBV7-8 | 17 | TRBD2 | CASSLFRGRTSYNEQFF | TGTGCCAGCAGCTTATTCCGCGGGAGGACCTCCTACAATGAGCAGTTCTTC
NA | TRBJ2-1 | TRBV3-1/TRBV3-2 | 21 | TRBD1 | CDSSQCASTVSLGQEDNEQFF | TGTGACAGCAGCCAGTGTGCTTCGACTGTCAGCCTTGGACAGGAGGACAATGAGCAGTTCTTC
NA | TRBJ1-4 | TRBV7-8 | 15 | NA | CASSLRVATNEKLFF | TGTGCCAGCAGCTTACGGGTGGCAACTAATGAAAAACTGTTTTTT
NA | TRBJ1-5 | TRBV2 | 14 | NA | CASSVERGNQPQHF | TGTGCCAGCAGTGTGGAGCGGGGCAATCAGCCCCAGCATTTT
NA | TRBJ2-6 | TRBV3-1/TRBV3-2 | 17 | NA | CASSPSLGPSGANVLTF | TGTGCCAGCAGCCCTTCTTTGGGACCCTCTGGGGCCAACGTCCTGACTTTC
NA | TRBJ1-2 | TRBV19 | 12 | NA | CASSEVFYGYTF | TGTGCCAGTAGCGAGGTTTTCTATGGCTACACCTTC
once | TRBJ2-5 | TRBV27 | 14 | NA | CASSFNQKGQTQYF | TGTGCCAGCAGTTTCAACCAGAAAGGTCAGACCCAGTACTTC
NA | TRBJ2-7 | TRBV11-1 | 14 | TRBD2 | CASSGLAASYEQYF | TGTGCCAGCAGCGGACTAGCGGCCTCCTACGAGCAGTACTTC
NA | TRBJ2-7 | TRBV5-6 | 15 | NA | CASSAGPLSSYEQYF | TGTGCCAGCAGCGCGGGACCGCTTAGCTCCTACGAGCAGTACTTC
NA | TRBJ2-1 | TRBV9 | 12 | NA | CASNVGVGEQFF | TGTGCCAGCAACGTAGGAGTAGGTGAGCAGTTCTTC
few | TRBJ1-6 | TRBV5-1 | 18 | NA | CASSQTAGAPDYNSPLHF | TGCGCCAGCAGCCAAACCGCCGGGGCTCCCGACTATAATTCACCCCTCCACTTT
NA | TRBJ2-7 | TRBV4-1 | 14 | TRBD1 | CASSSRDRADEQYF | TGCGCCAGCAGTAGTAGGGACAGGGCGGACGAGCAGTACTTC
NA | TRBJ2-5 | TRBV19 | 16 | TRBD2 | CASSALLAGVGETQYF | TGTGCCAGTAGTGCTCTACTAGCGGGGGTGGGAGAGACCCAGTACTTC
NA | TRBJ1-1 | TRBV7-3 | 15 | TRBD1 | CASSLNAGTVTEAFF | TGTGCCAGCAGCTTAAACGCCGGGACAGTCACTGAAGCTTTCTTT
NA | TRBJ1-1 | TRBV11-3 | 15 | NA | CASSLGGALNTEAFF | TGTGCCAGCAGCTTAGGGGGGGCCCTGAACACTGAAGCTTTCTTT
NA | TRBJ2-5 | TRBV2 | 14 | NA | CASSEEYSQETQYF | TGTGCCAGCAGTGAAGAGTACTCCCAAGAGACCCAGTACTTC
once | TRBJ2-3 | TRBV2 | 14 | NA | CASSLFSSTDTQYF | TGTGCCAGCAGTCTATTCTCTAGCACAGATACGCAGTATTTT
NA | TRBJ1-3 | TRBV7-9 | 19 | TRBD1 | CASSLALIRDRSSGNTIYF | TGTGCCAGCAGCTTAGCCCTGATCCGGGACAGAAGCTCTGGAAACACCATATATTTT
NA | TRBJ1-1 | TRBV6-5 | 13 | NA | CASSSRDGTEAFF | TGTGCCAGCAGTTCCAGGGACGGGACTGAAGCTTTCTTT
NA | TRBJ1-1 | TRBV6-4 | 13 | NA | CASSDGVNTEAFF | TGTGCCAGCAGTGACGGAGTGAACACTGAAGCTTTCTTT